The following is a T cell receptor beta chain sequence with its context. This specimen comes from a study of patients and donors after allogeneic stem cell transplantation. TCRdb reprocessed the RT-PCR reads via MiXCR and lists one record per CDR3 protein. This sample carries about 76,000 distinct CDR3 sequences, approximately 25% of them seen once, and the ten largest clones take roughly 29%. Deletions cut 0 bases from V and 7 bases from J, with 4 bases between. From germline, CDR1 is SGHRS and CDR2 YFSETQ. The CDR3 consists of 12 residues. V usage is TRBV5-1 and J usage is TRBJ2-2, with D unresolved. Material for sequencing was blood, either unsorted or a sorted T cell fraction (not recorded which). The origin of this receptor is a human donor who was either an allogeneic HSCT recipient or a stem cell or donor lymphocyte infusion donor (not recorded which). It is not recorded whose cells these are; they may come from a transplant donor. The CDR3 sequence is CASSLVNGELFF. DNA for the CDR3: TGCGCCAGCAGCTTGGTGAACGGGGAGCTGTTTTTT.